This T cell receptor (beta chain) comes out of a study of shared clonotypes between healthy human individuals. Germline CDR1 and CDR2: PRHDT and FYEKMQ (reference sequence). V was shortened by 2 bases and J by 5 bases, with 18 bases between the two germline ends. CDR3 length: 16 residues. The data were produced by immunoSEQ multiplex PCR, yet TCRdb's version contains in-frame clones alone and is incomplete. Here the sample spans 2 million to 2.5 million clones, approximately 93% being singletons. The sequenced sample consisted of naive CD4+ T cells from PBMCs. Indicated subset: CD45RA+ positively selected. The receptor was derived from a man younger than 35 in good health. Some clones in this sample may be carry-over from other donors' samples. The chain combines TRBV13 with TRBJ1-1, with a possible D match to TRBD1 (5 bases). This CDR3 reads CASSLRGKGGMTEAFF. CDR3 nucleotides: TGTGCCAGCAGCTTACGGGGGAAAGGTGGGATGACTGAAGCTTTCTTT. The variable domain in full, with the rest retrieved from reference TRBV13 and TRBJ1-1, is AAGVIQSPRHLIKEKRETATLKCYPIPRHDTVYWYQQGPGQDPQFLISFYEKMQSDKGSIPDRFSAQQFSDYHSELNMSSLELGDSALYFCASSLRGKGGMTEAFFGQGTRLTVV.